Listed below are T cell receptor beta chains from one sample, sequenced in a study of neurological immune-mediated disorders. TCRdb ran MiXCR on the 5' RACE reads and lists one entry per CDR3 protein. The table includes around 49,000 distinct CDR3 sequences, roughly an eighth detected once. Sequenced input: PBMCs. The receptor source for this set is a male donor with HTLV-1-associated myelopathy (HAM/TSP). CDR3s include the opening cysteine and the closing phenylalanine or tryptophan. The D gene is left open where the match is weak. Size is stated for part of the rows, as once, few or many counts, or as a class when the clone is expanded.

CDR3 protein: CASSRLIYEQYF
CDR3 DNA: TGTGCCAGCAGCAGGTTAATCTACGAGCAGTACTTC
clone size: many
D gene: NA
J gene: TRBJ2-7
V gene: TRBV12-3/TRBV12-4

CDR3 protein: CASSISVEGGKQFF
CDR3 DNA: TGTGCCAGTAGTATAAGCGTTGAGGGGGGGAAGCAGTTCTTC
clone size: NA
D gene: NA
J gene: TRBJ2-1
V gene: TRBV19

CDR3 protein: CASSFGNGSPLHF
CDR3 DNA: TGTGCCAGCAGTTTTGGAAATGGTTCACCCCTCCACTTT
clone size: many
D gene: NA
J gene: TRBJ1-6
V gene: TRBV27

CDR3 protein: CSASGGQGASSGANVLTF
CDR3 DNA: TGCAGTGCTAGCGGGGGACAGGGTGCCAGCTCTGGGGCCAACGTCCTGACTTTC
clone size: NA
D gene: TRBD1
J gene: TRBJ2-6
V gene: TRBV20-1

CDR3 protein: CSARGGSYEQYF
CDR3 DNA: TGCAGTGCTAGAGGGGGTTCCTACGAGCAGTACTTC
clone size: many
D gene: NA
J gene: TRBJ2-7
V gene: TRBV20-1

CDR3 protein: CASSAGTGDPYEQYF
CDR3 DNA: TGCGCCAGCAGCGCAGGGACAGGGGACCCCTACGAGCAGTACTTC
clone size: many
D gene: TRBD1
J gene: TRBJ2-7
V gene: TRBV5-1

CDR3 protein: CASSPQGAGELFF
CDR3 DNA: TGCGCCAGCAGCCCACAGGGGGCCGGGGAGCTGTTTTTT
clone size: medium-sized
D gene: TRBD1
J gene: TRBJ2-2
V gene: TRBV4-3

CDR3 protein: CASSLGALTSGTDTQYF
CDR3 DNA: TGCGCCAGCAGCTTGGGGGCTCTTACCTCGGGCACAGATACGCAGTATTTT
clone size: many
D gene: NA
J gene: TRBJ2-3
V gene: TRBV5-1

CDR3 protein: CASSWSPSDTEAFF
CDR3 DNA: TGCGCCAGCAGCTGGTCGCCCAGCGACACTGAAGCTTTCTTT
clone size: many
D gene: NA
J gene: TRBJ1-1
V gene: TRBV5-1

CDR3 protein: CSALSSRSYEQYF
CDR3 DNA: TGCAGTGCTCTGTCTAGCAGATCCTACGAGCAGTACTTC
clone size: NA
D gene: NA
J gene: TRBJ2-7
V gene: TRBV20-1

CDR3 protein: CSAQPTRGGTEAFF
CDR3 DNA: TGCAGCGCCCAACCGACGAGGGGGGGAACTGAAGCTTTCTTT
clone size: many
D gene: NA
J gene: TRBJ1-1
V gene: TRBV29-1

CDR3 protein: CASSLTGLVYGYTF
CDR3 DNA: TGTGCCAGCAGCTTGACAGGGTTAGTCTATGGCTACACCTTC
clone size: many
D gene: TRBD1
J gene: TRBJ1-2
V gene: TRBV7-2

CDR3 protein: CASSAGGHWTEAFF
CDR3 DNA: TGCGCCAGCAGCGCGGGGGGCCATTGGACTGAAGCTTTCTTT
clone size: many
D gene: NA
J gene: TRBJ1-1
V gene: TRBV5-1

CDR3 protein: CASSLGLPGSEKLFF
CDR3 DNA: TGCGCCAGCAGCTTGGGCTTGCCAGGCAGTGAAAAACTGTTTTTT
clone size: many
D gene: NA
J gene: TRBJ1-4
V gene: TRBV5-1

CDR3 protein: CASRLGDQRQHF
CDR3 DNA: TGTGCCAGCAGATTGGGAGATCAGCGCCAGCATTTT
clone size: NA
D gene: NA
J gene: TRBJ1-5
V gene: TRBV25-1

CDR3 protein: CASSEKGWGLQETQYF
CDR3 DNA: TGTGCCAGCAGCGAAAAGGGATGGGGGCTCCAAGAGACCCAGTACTTC
clone size: many
D gene: NA
J gene: TRBJ2-5
V gene: TRBV7-9

CDR3 protein: CSARGTGGRYSNQPQHF
CDR3 DNA: TGCAGTGCTAGAGGGACAGGGGGTAGATATAGCAATCAGCCCCAGCATTTT
clone size: many
D gene: TRBD1
J gene: TRBJ1-5
V gene: TRBV20-1

CDR3 protein: CATSGDLGVYEQYF
CDR3 DNA: TGCGCCACCTCCGGGGACCTTGGGGTCTACGAGCAGTACTTC
clone size: many
D gene: NA
J gene: TRBJ2-7
V gene: TRBV10-2

CDR3 protein: CSARDGQRQPQHF
CDR3 DNA: TGCAGTGCTAGAGATGGACAGCGTCAGCCCCAGCATTTT
clone size: many
D gene: NA
J gene: TRBJ1-5
V gene: TRBV20-1

CDR3 protein: CASSTSSGGDNEQFF
CDR3 DNA: TGTGCCAGCAGCACATCTAGCGGGGGTGATAATGAGCAGTTCTTC
clone size: NA
D gene: TRBD2
J gene: TRBJ2-1
V gene: TRBV12-3/TRBV12-4

CDR3 protein: CASSSPGGSTDTQYF
CDR3 DNA: TGTGCCAGCAGCTCCCCGGGGGGGAGCACAGATACGCAGTATTTT
clone size: many
D gene: TRBD2
J gene: TRBJ2-3
V gene: TRBV7-2

CDR3 protein: CACSLSGNSNEKLFF
CDR3 DNA: TGTGCCTGCAGCTTATCTGGGAACTCTAATGAAAAACTGTTTTTT
clone size: NA
D gene: NA
J gene: TRBJ1-4
V gene: TRBV28